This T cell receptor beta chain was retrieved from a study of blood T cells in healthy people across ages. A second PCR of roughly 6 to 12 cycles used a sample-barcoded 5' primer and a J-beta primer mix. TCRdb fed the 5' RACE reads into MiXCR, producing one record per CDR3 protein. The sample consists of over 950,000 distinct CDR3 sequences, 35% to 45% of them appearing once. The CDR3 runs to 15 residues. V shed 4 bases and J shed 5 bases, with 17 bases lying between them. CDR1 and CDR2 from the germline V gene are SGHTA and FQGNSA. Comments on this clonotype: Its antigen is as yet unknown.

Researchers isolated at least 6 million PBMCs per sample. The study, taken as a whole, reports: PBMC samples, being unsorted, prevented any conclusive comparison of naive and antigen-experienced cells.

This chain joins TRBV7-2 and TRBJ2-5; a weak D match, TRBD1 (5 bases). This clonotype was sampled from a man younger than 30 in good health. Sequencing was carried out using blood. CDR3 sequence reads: CASSSRAGIWETQYF. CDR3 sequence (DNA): TGTGCCAGCAGCTCTCGGGCAGGGATCTGGGAGACCCAGTACTTC.